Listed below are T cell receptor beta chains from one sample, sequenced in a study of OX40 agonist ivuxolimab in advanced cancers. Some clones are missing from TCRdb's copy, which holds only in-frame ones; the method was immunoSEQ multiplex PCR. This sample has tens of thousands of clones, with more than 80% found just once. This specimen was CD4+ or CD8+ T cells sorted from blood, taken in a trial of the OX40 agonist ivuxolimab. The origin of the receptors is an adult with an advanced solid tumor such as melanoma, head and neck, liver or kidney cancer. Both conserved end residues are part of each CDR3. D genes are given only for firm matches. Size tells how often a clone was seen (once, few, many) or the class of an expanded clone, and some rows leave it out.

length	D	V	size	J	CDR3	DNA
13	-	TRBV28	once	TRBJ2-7	CASNPGRVYEQYF	TGTGCCAGCAATCCGGGCAGGGTGTACGAGCAGTACTTC
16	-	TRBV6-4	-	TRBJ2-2	CASSDSYSDYTGELFF	TGTGCCAGCAGTGACTCGTATAGCGACTACACCGGGGAGCTGTTTTTT
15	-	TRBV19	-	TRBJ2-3	CASSPARTRTDTQYF	TGTGCCAGTAGTCCTGCCCGCACCCGCACAGATACGCAGTATTTT
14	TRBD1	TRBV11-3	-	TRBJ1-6	CASSRTGENSPLHF	TGTGCCAGCAGCCGGACAGGGGAAAATTCACCCCTCCACTTT
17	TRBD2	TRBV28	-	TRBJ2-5	CASSLRVGLAGTRAQYF	TGTGCCAGCAGTTTACGAGTGGGACTAGCGGGGACTCGGGCCCAGTACTTC
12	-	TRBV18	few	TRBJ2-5	CASSPADETQYF	TGTGCCAGCTCACCGGCGGACGAGACCCAGTACTTC
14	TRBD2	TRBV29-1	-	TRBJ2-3	CSVGLAASTDTQYF	TGCAGCGTTGGTCTAGCGGCTAGCACAGATACGCAGTATTTT
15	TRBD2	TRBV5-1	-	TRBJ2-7	CASSPTGGSDYEQYF	TGCGCCAGCAGTCCCACGGGCGGGAGCGATTACGAGCAGTACTTC
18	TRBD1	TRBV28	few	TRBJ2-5	CASSSHRGRARIQETQYF	TGTGCCAGCAGTTCTCACAGGGGGCGGGCGAGAATCCAAGAGACCCAGTACTTC
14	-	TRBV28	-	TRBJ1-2	CASRGVGAGYGYTF	TGTGCCAGCAGGGGGGTAGGGGCAGGGTATGGCTACACCTTC
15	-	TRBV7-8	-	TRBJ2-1	CASTTGSGGGNEQFF	TGTGCCAGCACCACCGGATCGGGTGGAGGCAATGAGCAGTTCTTC
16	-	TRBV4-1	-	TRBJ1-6	CASSQEGTLPNSPLHF	TGCGCCAGCAGCCAAGAGGGGACGCTCCCAAATTCACCCCTCCACTTT
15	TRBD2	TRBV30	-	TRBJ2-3	CAWSLGAGGADTQYF	TGTGCCTGGAGCCTGGGGGCGGGAGGAGCAGATACGCAGTATTTT
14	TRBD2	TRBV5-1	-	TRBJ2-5	CASSWIAGQETQYF	TGCGCCAGCAGCTGGATAGCGGGCCAAGAGACCCAGTACTTC
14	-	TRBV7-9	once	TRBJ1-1	CASSFDRLNTEAFF	TGTGCCAGCAGCTTCGACAGGTTGAACACTGAAGCTTTCTTT
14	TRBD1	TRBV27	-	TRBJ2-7	CASSFQGVRYEQYF	TGTGCCAGCAGTTTCCAGGGGGTAAGGTACGAGCAGTACTTC
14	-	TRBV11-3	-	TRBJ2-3	CASSLASGTDTQYF	TGTGCCAGCAGCTTAGCATCCGGCACAGATACGCAGTATTTT
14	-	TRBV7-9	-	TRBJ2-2	CASRSTGIAGELFF	TGTGCCAGCAGATCAACAGGGATAGCCGGGGAGCTGTTTTTT
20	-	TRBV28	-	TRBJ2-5	CASSLPTAPLRQRFQETQYF	TGTGCCAGCAGTTTACCGACGGCCCCTCTTCGCCAACGGTTCCAAGAGACCCAGTACTTC
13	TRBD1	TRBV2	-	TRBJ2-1	CASTGQGYNEQFF	TGTGCCAGCACAGGACAGGGCTACAATGAGCAGTTCTTC
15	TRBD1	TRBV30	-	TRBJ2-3	CAGSRTGGHTDTQYF	TGTGCCGGAAGCCGGACAGGGGGCCACACAGATACGCAGTATTTT
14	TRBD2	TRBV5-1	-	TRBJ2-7	CASRSLAGVNEQYF	TGCGCCAGCAGGTCGCTTGCGGGAGTTAACGAGCAGTACTTC
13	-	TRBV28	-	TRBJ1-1	CASSQELPTEAFF	TGTGCCAGCAGCCAAGAATTGCCGACTGAAGCTTTCTTT
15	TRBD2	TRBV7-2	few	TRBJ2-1	CASSPSGGLYNEQFF	TGTGCCAGCAGCCCGAGCGGGGGCCTTTACAATGAGCAGTTCTTC
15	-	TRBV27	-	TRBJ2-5	CASSSIRAVQETQYF	TGTGCCAGCAGCTCTATTAGGGCAGTCCAAGAGACCCAGTACTTC
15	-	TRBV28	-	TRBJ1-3	CASSSLGLSGNTIYF	TGTGCCAGCAGTTCCCTAGGACTTTCTGGAAACACCATATATTTT
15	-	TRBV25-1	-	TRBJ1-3	CASSESNPPSNTIYF	TGTGCCAGCAGTGAATCGAACCCCCCCTCCAACACCATATATTTT
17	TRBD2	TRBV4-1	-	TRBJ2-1	CASSRQKAGTSVGEQFF	TGCGCCAGCAGCCGGCAGAAAGCCGGGACTAGCGTAGGGGAGCAGTTCTTC
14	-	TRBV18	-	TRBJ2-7	CASSPPGQTYEQYF	TGTGCCAGCTCACCACCGGGCCAGACCTACGAGCAGTACTTC